This record looks at one T cell receptor beta chain sequence and its context. No cognate antigen has been identified for it. Base qualities are not recorded, but no much larger clone differs from it by a single base. TCRbeta CDR3 regions were amplified from genomic DNA by means of the immunoSEQ Assay, a bias-controlled multiplex PCR. In the source study's methods: Nucleated cell counts per sample were estimated from amplification of reference gene primers within the assay. To quantify the absolute abundance of each unique TCRbeta CDR3 rearrangement, sequence reads were collapsed and filtered. For each sample, productive Simpson clonality was calculated as the square root of Simpson's diversity index over productive rearrangements. TCRdb obtained this table from immuneACCESS and retained in-frame rearrangements with V and J assigned. These tables miss some clones; where compared with another copy, unresolved V genes account for less than half of the shortfall, and the remainder is unexplained. For V, J and clone size, that table is used; D and trimming come from the DNA. For this sample the table gives 200,000 to 250,000 clones, of which around 86% were detected only once. Of the sample, about 3% is held by the ten largest clones.

The data were obtained in a study of blood T cell repertoires in COVID-19 (dated by TCRdb to about 2020). Regarding the research as a whole: The collaborator samples originated in the United States, Italy and Spain and spanned the acute and convalescent phases of COVID-19. The repertoires were released in a freely available public database meant as a resource for research on the immune response to SARS-CoV-2. A de-identified subject ID, COVID-19 status, age in years and sex were almost always included in the sample metadata. The material from the prospective study consisted of cDNA or gDNA derived from T cells, B-cell-depleted T cells, or PBMCs. Where available, HLA class I and class II types were taken from metadata supplied by the sample provider and were not determined by assay-based typing. Subjects who had been exposed to COVID-19, were actively infected with it, or had recovered from it provided the deeply sampled blood TCRbeta repertoires that made up the dataset. Samples were obtained from the ongoing ImmuneRACE study (first 160 participants) and from about 1,300 subjects provided by 6 global collaborators.

Samples from volunteer blood donors who had recovered from COVID-19 were contributed by a second Seattle source. Whole blood was collected in K2EDTA tubes by collaborating institutions according to the institutions' own protocols. Collaborator samples were shipped for TCRbeta analysis as frozen whole blood, isolated PBMCs, or DNA extracted from either sample type. CDR1 SEHNR and CDR2 FQNEAQ are derived from the germline V gene (reference sequence). V is clipped by 1 base and J by 4 bases, and the sequence between their germline boundaries is 7 bases long. The CDR3 covers 13 residues, taking in both the cysteine and the phenylalanine. Here the CDR3 DNA is all that survives: 39 bases in frame from base 1. Broader findings and caveats from the paper: The amount of clinical and demographic metadata varied by source and participant and was provided uncurated.

The sample taken for sequencing was peripheral blood. The TCR sequence derives from a woman aged 25 to 39 who had recovered from COVID-19. The receptor chain draws on TRBV7-9 and TRBJ1-1; the D gene identity is not certain. The CDR3 sequence is CASSLVAGTEAFF. The nucleotide sequence reads as follows: TGTGCCAGCAGCTTAGTTGCCGGCACTGAAGCTTTCTTT.